The clone carrying this T cell receptor beta chain has a count of ten or more. CDR1 SGHTA and CDR2 FQGNSA come from the germline V gene. With V trimmed by 1 base and J by 10 bases, 18 bases remained unmatched. This CDR3 has 18 residues. Patients with uncontrolled infections, other autoimmune diseases, pregnancy or lactation were excluded. Extraction of PBMCs used roughly 10 ml of fresh peripheral blood. This sample is part of a study of T cells in Graves' hyperthyroidism and ophthalmopathy. Overall study: Blood from the periphery was taken at initial diagnosis, before any treatment.

Regions amplified from RNA transcripts were the TCR beta CDR3 regions. A set of HTBI primers served as the primers for a first-round RT-PCR of the TCR CDR3. MiXCR, run by TCRdb on the multiplex PCR reads, gives a single entry per CDR3 protein. The data contain more than 500,000 distinct CDR3 sequences, about 16% of them singletons. V gene TRBV7-2 combines with J gene TRBJ2-1; 8 nucleotides agree with TRBD2. The sample was blood. The clonotype originates from a woman in her twenties or thirties with Graves' ophthalmopathy. The CDR3 coding sequence is TGTGCCAGCAGCTTAGTGCACTTGGCGGGAGGACCGGGGCCCGAGCAGTTCTTC. Its protein product is CASSLVHLAGGPGPEQFF.